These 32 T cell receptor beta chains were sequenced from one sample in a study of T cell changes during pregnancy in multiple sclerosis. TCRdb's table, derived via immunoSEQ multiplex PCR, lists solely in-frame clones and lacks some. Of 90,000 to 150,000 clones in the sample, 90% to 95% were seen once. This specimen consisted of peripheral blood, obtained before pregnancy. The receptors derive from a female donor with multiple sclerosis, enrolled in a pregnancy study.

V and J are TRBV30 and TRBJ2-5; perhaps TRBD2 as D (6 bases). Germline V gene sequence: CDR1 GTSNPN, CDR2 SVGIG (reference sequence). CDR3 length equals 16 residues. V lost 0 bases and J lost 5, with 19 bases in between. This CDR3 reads CAWSVRLGSRGETQYF. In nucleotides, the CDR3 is TGTGCCTGGAGTGTAAGGCTGGGGTCCCGGGGGGAGACCCAGTACTTC. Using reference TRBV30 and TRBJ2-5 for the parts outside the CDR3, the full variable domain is SQTIHQWPATLVQPVGSPLSLECTVEGTSNPNLYWYRQAAGRGLQLLFYSVGIGQISSEVPQNLSASRPQDRQFILSSKKLLLSDSGFYLCAWSVRLGSRGETQYFGPGTRLLVL.

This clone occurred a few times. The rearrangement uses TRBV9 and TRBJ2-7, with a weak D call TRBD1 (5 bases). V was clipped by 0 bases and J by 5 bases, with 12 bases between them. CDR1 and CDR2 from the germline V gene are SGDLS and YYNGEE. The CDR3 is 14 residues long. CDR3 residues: CASSVAAQGNEQYF. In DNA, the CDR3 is TGTGCCAGCAGCGTAGCAGCCCAGGGAAACGAGCAGTACTTC.

CDR3 region: CASSYSWGVDTIYF. CDR3 bases: TGTGCCAGCAGTTACTCGTGGGGGGTGGACACCATATATTTT. V is TRBV6-6 and J is TRBJ1-3, with TRBD1 as a possible D gene (5 bases). This CDR3 spans 14 amino acids. Germline V lookup: CDR1 MNHNY, CDR2 SVGAGI (reference sequence). Deletions cut 0 bases from V and 8 bases from J, with 11 bases between.

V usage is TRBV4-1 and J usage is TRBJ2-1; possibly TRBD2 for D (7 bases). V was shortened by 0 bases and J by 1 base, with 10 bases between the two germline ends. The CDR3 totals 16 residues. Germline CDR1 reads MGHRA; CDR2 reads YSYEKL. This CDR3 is CASSQERGLSYNEQFF. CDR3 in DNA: TGCGCCAGCAGCCAAGAGCGGGGGCTGTCCTACAATGAGCAGTTCTTC.

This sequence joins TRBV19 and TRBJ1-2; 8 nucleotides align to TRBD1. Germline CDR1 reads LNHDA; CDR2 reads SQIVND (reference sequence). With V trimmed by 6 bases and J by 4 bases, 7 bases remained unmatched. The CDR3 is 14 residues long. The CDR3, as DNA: TGTGCCAGTAGCACGGACAGGGATGGCTATGGCTACACCTTC. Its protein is CASSTDRDGYGYTF.

This CDR3 is CATPQRGPNTGELFF. In nucleotides, the CDR3 is TGTGCCACCCCCCAGAGAGGGCCGAACACCGGGGAGCTGTTTTTT. The chain uses TRBV7-9 and TRBJ2-2; the D gene is possibly TRBD2 (5 bases). From germline, CDR1 is SEHNR and CDR2 FQNEAQ (reference sequence). This CDR3 comprises 15 residues. V lost 10 bases to trimming and J lost 0 bases, with 15 bases between them.

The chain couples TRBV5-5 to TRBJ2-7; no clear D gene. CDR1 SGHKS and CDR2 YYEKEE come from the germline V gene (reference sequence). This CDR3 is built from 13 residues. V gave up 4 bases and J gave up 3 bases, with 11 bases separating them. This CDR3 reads CASSPNGLYEQYF. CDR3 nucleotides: TGTGCCAGCAGCCCCAATGGCCTCTACGAGCAGTACTTC.

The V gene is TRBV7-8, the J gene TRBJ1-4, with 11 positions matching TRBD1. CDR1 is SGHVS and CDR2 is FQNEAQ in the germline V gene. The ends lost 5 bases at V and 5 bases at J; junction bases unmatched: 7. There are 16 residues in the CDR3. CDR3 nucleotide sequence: TGTGCCAGCAGCCACGGACAGGGGGCGGTCAATGAAAAACTGTTTTTT. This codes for CASSHGQGAVNEKLFF.

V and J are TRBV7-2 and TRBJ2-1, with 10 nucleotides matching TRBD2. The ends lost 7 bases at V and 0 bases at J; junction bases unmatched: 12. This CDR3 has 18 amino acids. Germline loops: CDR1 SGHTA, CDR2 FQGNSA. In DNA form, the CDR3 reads TGTGCCAGCACCCCAGGCCTAGCGGGGGCTAGCTCCTACAATGAGCAGTTCTTC. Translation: CASTPGLAGASSYNEQFF.

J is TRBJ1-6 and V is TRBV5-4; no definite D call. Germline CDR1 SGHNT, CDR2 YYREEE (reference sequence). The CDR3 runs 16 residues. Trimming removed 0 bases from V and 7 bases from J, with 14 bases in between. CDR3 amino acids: CASSLGRQARNSPLHF. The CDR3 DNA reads TGTGCCAGCAGCTTGGGTCGGCAGGCCCGAAATTCACCCCTCCACTTT.

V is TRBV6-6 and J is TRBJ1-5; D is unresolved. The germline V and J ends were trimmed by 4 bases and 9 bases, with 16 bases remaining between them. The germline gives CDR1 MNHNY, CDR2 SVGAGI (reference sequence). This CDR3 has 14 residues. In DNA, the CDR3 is TGTGCCAGCAGTTCGCTTGCGGGGTTAGTGCCCCAGCATTTT. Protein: CASSSLAGLVPQHF.

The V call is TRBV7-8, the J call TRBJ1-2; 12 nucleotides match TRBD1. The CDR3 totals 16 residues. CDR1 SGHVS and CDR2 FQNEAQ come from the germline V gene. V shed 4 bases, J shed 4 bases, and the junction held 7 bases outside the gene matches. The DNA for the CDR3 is TGTGCCAGCAGCTCCCGGGACAGGGGGCGCGGCTATGGCTACACCTTC. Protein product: CASSSRDRGRGYGYTF.

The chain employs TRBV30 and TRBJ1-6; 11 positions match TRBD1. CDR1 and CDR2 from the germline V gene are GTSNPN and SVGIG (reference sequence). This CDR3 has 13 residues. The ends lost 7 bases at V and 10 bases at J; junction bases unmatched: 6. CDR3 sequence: CAFTGTGGSPLHF. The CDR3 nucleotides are TGTGCCTTTACCGGGACAGGGGGATCACCCCTCCACTTT.

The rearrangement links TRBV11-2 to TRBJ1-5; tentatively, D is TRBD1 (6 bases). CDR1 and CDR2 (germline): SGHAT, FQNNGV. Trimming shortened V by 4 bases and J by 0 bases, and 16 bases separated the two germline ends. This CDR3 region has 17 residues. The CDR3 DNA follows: TGTGCCAGCAGCTCCGGCCGGGACATCTTTAGCAATCAGCCCCAGCATTTT. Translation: CASSSGRDIFSNQPQHF.

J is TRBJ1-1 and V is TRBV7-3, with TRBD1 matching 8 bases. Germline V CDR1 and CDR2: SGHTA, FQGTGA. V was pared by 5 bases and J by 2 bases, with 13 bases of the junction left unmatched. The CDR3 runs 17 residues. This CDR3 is CASSDRTQGAFNTEAFF. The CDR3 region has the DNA TGTGCCAGCAGCGACAGAACTCAGGGGGCATTTAACACTGAAGCTTTCTTT.

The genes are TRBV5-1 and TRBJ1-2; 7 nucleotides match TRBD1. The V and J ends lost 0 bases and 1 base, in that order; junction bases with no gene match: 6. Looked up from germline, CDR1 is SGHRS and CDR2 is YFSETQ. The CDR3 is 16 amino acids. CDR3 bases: TGCGCCAGCAGCTTGGATGGGGACAGAAGTAACTATGGCTACACCTTC. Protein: CASSLDGDRSNYGYTF.

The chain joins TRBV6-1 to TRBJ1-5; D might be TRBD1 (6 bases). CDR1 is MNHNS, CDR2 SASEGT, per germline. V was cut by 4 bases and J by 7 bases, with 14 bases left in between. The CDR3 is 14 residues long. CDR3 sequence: CASSGRGGGQPQHF. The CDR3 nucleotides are TGTGCCAGCAGTGGGAGGGGGGGCGGGCAGCCCCAGCATTTT.

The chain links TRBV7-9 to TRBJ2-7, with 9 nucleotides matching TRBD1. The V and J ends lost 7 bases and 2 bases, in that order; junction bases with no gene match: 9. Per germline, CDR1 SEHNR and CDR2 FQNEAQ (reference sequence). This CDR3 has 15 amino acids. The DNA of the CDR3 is TGTGCCAGCACCGGAAGAGACAGGGGGACCTACGAGCAGTACTTC. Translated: CASTGRDRGTYEQYF.

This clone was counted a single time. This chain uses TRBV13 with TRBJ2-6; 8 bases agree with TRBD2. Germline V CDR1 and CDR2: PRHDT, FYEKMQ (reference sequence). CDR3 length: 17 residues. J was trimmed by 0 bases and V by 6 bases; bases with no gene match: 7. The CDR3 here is CASRRLATDSGANVLTF. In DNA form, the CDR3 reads TGTGCCAGCAGGCGACTAGCGACCGACTCTGGGGCCAACGTCCTGACTTTC.

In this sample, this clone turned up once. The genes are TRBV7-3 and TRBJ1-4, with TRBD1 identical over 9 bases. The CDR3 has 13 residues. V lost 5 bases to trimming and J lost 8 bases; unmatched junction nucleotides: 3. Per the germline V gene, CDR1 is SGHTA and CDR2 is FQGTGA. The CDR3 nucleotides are TGTGCCAGCAGCCCGGGACAGGGAGAAAAACTGTTTTTT. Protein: CASSPGQGEKLFF.

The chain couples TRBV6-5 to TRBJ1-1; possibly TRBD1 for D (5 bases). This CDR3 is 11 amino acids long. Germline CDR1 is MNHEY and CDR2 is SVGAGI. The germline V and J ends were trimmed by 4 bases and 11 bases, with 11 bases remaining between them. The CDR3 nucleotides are TGTGCCAGCAGTTGGAGGGGAAATGCTTTCTTT. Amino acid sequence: CASSWRGNAFF.

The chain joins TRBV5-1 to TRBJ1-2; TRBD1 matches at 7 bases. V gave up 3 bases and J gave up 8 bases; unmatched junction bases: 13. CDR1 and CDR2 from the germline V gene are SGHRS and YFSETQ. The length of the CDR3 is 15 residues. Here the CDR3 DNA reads TGCGCCAGCAGCTCACCCCAGGGGGGCGACCTCGGCTACACCTTC. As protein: CASSSPQGGDLGYTF.

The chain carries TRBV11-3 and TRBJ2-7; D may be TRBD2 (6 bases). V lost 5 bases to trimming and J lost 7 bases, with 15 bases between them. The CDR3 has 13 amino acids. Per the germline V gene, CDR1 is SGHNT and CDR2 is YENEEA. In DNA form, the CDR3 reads TGTGCCAGCAGCAGAGACCCGGCGGGGGAGCAGTACTTC. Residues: CASSRDPAGEQYF.

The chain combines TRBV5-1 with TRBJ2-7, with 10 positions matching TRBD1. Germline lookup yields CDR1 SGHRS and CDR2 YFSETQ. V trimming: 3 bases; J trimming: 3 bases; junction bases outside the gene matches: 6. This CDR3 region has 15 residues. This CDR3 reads CASSSPGQGYYEQYF. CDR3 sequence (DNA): TGCGCCAGCAGCTCTCCGGGACAGGGGTACTACGAGCAGTACTTC.

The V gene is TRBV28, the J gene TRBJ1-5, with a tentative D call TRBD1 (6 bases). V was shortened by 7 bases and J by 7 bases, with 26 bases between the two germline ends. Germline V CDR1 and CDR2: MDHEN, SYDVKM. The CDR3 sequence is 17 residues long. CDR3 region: CASIPIGRRTEVQPQHF. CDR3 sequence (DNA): TGTGCCAGCATCCCCATCGGCCGCCGGACAGAAGTACAGCCCCAGCATTTT.

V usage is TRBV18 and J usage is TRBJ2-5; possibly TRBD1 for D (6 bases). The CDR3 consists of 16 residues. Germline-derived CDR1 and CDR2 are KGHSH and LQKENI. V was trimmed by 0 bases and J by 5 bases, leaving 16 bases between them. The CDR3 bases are TGTGCCAGCTCACCACCGATACAGGGATTGCGGGAGACCCAGTACTTC. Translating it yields CASSPPIQGLRETQYF. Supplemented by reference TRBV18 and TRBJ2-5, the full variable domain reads NAGVMQNPRHLVRRRGQEARLRCSPMKGHSHVYWYRQLPEEGLKFMVYLQKENIIDESGMPKERFSAEFPKEGPSILRIQQVVRGDSAAYFCASSPPIQGLRETQYFGPGTRLLVL.

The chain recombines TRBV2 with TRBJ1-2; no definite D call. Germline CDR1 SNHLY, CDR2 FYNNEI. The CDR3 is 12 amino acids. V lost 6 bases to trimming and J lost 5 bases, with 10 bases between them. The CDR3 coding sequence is TGTGCCAGCAGGTCAGAGGGTTATGGCTACACCTTC. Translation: CASRSEGYGYTF.

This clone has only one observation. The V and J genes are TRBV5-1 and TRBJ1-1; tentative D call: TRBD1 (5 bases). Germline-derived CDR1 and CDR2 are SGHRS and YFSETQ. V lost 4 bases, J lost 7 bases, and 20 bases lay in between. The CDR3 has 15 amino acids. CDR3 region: CASSEDLVDTIEAFF. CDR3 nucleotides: TGCGCCAGCAGCGAGGACCTGGTGGACACAATTGAAGCTTTCTTT.

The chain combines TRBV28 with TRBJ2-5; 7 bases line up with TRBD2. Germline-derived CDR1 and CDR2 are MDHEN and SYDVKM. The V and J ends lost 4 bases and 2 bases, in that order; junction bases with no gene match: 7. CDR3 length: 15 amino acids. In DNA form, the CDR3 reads TGTGCCAGCAGTTACCCCGGGACTAATCAAGAGACCCAGTACTTC. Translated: CASSYPGTNQETQYF.

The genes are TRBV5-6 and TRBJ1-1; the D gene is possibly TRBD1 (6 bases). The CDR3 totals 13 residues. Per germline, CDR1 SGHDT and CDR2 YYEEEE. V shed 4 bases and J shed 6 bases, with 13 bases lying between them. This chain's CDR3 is CASSRDRISEAFF. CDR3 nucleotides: TGTGCCAGCAGCCGTGACAGGATATCTGAAGCTTTCTTT.

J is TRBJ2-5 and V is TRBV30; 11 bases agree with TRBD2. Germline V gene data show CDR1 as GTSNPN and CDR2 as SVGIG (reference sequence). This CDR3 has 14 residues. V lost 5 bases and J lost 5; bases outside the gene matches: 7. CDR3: CAWGLAGGGETQYF. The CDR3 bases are TGTGCCTGGGGGCTAGCGGGGGGAGGTGAGACCCAGTACTTC.

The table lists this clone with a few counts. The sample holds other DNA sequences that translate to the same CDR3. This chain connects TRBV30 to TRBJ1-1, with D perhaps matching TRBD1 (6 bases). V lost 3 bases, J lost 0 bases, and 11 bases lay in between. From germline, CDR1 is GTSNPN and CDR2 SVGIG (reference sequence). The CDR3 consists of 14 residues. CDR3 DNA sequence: TGTGCCTGGAGGAGACAGGTGTTGAACACTGAAGCTTTCTTT. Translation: CAWRRQVLNTEAFF.